The entry that follows covers one T cell receptor (beta chain) sequence. Its antigen remains unknown. This specimen comes from a study of yellow fever vaccine responses in identical twins. Study-wide results and limits: The T cell response to vaccination in identical twins was reportedly partly convergent and partly personalized.

TCRdb fed the RT-PCR reads into MiXCR, producing one record per CDR3 protein. Among some 4,700 distinct CDR3 sequences listed, nearly 90% were seen once. V lost 1 base and J lost 6, with 10 bases in between. CDR1 and CDR2 (germline): MNHEY, SMNVEV (reference sequence). The CDR3 has 13 residues. The V gene is TRBV27, the J gene TRBJ2-7, with D hard to call. The sequence came from a woman under 30 who received the yellow fever vaccine. The source material was T cells from blood (PBMCs), unsorted or a sorted subset (not recorded which), sampled before or after yellow fever vaccination (not recorded which). CDR3 region: CASSLWVPGEQYF. In DNA form, the CDR3 reads TGTGCCAGCAGTTTATGGGTACCGGGCGAGCAGTACTTC.